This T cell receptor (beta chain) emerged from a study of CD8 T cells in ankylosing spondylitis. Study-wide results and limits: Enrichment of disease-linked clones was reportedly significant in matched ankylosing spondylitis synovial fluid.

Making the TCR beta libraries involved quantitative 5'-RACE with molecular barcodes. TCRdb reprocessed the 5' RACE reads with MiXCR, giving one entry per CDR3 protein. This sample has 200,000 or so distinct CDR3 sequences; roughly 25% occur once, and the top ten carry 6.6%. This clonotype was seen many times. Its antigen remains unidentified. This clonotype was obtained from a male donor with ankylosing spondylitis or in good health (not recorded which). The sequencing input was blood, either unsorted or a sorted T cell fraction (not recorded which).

CDR3 sequence (DNA): TGTGCCAGCAGCCAAGAACGTTGGGGCAGGGGGCGATTTCGAGCTTTCTTT. Translated: CASSQERWGRGRFRAFF. The genes are TRBV3-1 and TRBJ1-1, with 8 bases that match TRBD1. Germline loops: CDR1 LGHDT, CDR2 YNNKEL (reference sequence). This CDR3 has 17 residues. The V and J ends lost 0 bases and 10 bases, in that order; junction bases with no gene match: 16.